Included here is one T cell receptor beta chain sequence, with context. An end of the junction differs from the germline gene, which may be a read error. CDR1 is SQVTM, CDR2 ANQGSEA, per germline. The CDR3 extends over 14 amino acids. These data originate in a study of tumor-infiltrating lymphocytes in primary liver carcinoma. Looking at the study overall: With diameters of 4.2 to 10 cm, tumors were stage T1-T3 N0M0.

Starting material of 500 ng total RNA yielded TCR beta cDNA via a constant-region primer. Employing slightly modified ARM-PCR, three nested multiplex PCR rounds were run, and these gave rise to the TCR beta libraries. Both of the initial two PCR rounds ran for about 9 cycles and employed TRBV1-TRBV30 forward primers alongside a C-beta reverse primer. TCRdb re-derived calls from the multiplex PCR reads in MiXCR, one entry per CDR3 protein. The sample lists about 78,000 distinct CDR3 sequences, about two thirds occurring once. From unsorted bulk tissue weighing roughly 17-31 mg, DNA and RNA were co-extracted. Cases comprised patients with primary liver carcinoma who received surgical resection.

The genes are TRBV29-1 and TRBJ2-1; 7 bases are a match to TRBD2. The sequenced material came from liver tumor tissue from sampling region 4. Documented subset: tumor region T4, right-lateral pole. This TCR was recovered from a woman aged 55-69 years with primary liver carcinoma and hepatitis B virus infection. The DNA of the CDR3 is TGCAGCGTTGAAGGGCCAGCGGGGTGGGATGACCAGTCCTTC. Protein: CSVEGPAGWDDQSF.